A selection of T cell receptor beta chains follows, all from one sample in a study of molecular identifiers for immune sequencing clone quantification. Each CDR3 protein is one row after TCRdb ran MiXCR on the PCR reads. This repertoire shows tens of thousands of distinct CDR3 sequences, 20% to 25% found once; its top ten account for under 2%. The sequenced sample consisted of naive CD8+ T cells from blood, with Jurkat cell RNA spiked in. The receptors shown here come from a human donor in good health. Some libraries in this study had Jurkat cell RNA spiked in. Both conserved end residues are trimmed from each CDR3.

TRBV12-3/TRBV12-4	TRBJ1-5	ASSLSDYSNQPQH
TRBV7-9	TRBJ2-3	ASSPTTGGSTDTQY
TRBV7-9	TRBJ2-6	ASSRTPTGANVLT
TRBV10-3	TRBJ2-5	AISEAGAVVWQETQY
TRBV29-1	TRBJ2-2	SVWGNGELF
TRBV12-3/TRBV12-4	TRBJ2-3	ASSSDGGGTDTQY
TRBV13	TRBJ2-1	ASSLMASSYNEQF
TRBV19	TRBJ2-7	ASSPAGYEQY
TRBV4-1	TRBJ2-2	ASSLQLAGHMNTGELF
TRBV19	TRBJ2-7	ASSYRGDEQY
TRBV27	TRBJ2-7	ASRSLTGSHEQY
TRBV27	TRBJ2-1	ASRSGLAGSEQF
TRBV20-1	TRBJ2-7	SARGSSYEQY
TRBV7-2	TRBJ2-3	ASPGGQGPTDTQY
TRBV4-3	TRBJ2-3	ASSQDTHLTDTQY
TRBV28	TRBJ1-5	ASSLTGAGQPQH
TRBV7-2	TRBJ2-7	ASRIHKEYEQY
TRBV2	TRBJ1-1	ASSESVGSEAF
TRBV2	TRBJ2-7	ASIGAYEQY
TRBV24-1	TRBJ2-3	ATSDLEGGTDTQY
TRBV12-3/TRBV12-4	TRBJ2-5	ASSSRLETQY
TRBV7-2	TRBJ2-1	ASSLTTGRRINNEQF
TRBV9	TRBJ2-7	ASSVGTQNYEQY
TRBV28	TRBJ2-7	ASSRDRGAHEQY
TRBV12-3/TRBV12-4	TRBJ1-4	ASSLAGNLELF
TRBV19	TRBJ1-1	ASTPWGPDTEAF